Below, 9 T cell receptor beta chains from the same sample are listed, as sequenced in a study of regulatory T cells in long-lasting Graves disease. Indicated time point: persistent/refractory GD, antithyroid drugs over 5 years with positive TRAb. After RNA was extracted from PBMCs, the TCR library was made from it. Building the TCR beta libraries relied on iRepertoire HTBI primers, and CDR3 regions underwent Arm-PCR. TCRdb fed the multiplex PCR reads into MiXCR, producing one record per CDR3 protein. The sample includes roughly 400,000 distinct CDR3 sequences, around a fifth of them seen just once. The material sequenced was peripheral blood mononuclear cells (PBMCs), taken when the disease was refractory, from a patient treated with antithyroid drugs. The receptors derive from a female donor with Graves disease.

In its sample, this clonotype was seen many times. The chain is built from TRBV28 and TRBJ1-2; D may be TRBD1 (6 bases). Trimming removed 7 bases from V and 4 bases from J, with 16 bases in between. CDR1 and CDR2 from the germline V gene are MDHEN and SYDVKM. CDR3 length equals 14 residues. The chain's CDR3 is CASKGQGIGYGYTF. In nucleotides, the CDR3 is TGTGCCAGCAAGGGGCAGGGGATTGGCTATGGCTACACCTTC.

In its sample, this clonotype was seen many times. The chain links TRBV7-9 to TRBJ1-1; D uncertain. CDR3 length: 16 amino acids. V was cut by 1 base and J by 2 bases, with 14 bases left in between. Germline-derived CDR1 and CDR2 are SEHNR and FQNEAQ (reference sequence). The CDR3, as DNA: TGTGCCAGCAGCTTAGAAGTAACGCCATATAACACTGAAGCTTTCTTT. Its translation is CASSLEVTPYNTEAFF.

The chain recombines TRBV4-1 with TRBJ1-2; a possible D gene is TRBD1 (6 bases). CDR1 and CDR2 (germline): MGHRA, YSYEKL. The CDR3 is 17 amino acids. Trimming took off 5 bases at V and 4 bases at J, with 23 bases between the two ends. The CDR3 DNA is TGCGCCAGCAGCTTCGAGGGGGGGCTTAGAGTCGGCTATGGCTACACCTTC. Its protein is CASSFEGGLRVGYGYTF.

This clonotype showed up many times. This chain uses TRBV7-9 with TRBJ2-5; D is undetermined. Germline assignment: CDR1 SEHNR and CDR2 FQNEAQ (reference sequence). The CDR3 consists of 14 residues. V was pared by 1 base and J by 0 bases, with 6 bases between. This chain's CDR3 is CASSLVENQETQYF. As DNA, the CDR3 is TGTGCCAGCAGCTTAGTGGAGAACCAAGAGACCCAGTACTTC.

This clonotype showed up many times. The CDR3 nucleotides are TGTGCCAGCAGCCAAGGACAGGGGGCCTGGGAGACCCAGTACTTC. Its protein is CASSQGQGAWETQYF. This chain joins TRBV3-1 and TRBJ2-5, with 10 bases lining up with TRBD1. The germline gives CDR1 LGHDT, CDR2 YNNKEL (reference sequence). V was pared by 1 base and J by 5 bases, with 4 bases of the junction left unmatched. This CDR3 is built from 15 residues.

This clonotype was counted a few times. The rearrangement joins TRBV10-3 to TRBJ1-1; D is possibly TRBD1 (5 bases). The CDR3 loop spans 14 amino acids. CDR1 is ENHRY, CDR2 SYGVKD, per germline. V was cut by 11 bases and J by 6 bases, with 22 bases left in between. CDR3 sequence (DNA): TGTGCCGCCCGGGGGGAGGGTGAGTCTTCTGAAGCTTTCTTT. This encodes CAARGEGESSEAFF.

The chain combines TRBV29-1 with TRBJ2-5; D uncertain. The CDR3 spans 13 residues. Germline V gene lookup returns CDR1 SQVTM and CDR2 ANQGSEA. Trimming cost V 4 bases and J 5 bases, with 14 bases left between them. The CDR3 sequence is CSVARLWVETQYF. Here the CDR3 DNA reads TGCAGCGTTGCCCGTTTATGGGTGGAGACCCAGTACTTC.

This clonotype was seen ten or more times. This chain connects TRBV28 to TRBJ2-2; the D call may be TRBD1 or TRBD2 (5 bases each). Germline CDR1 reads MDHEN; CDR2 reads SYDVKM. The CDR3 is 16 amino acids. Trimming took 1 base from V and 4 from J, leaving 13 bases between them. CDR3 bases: TGTGCCAGCAGTTTATCGGGGCCCGCTATCACCGGGGAGCTGTTTTTT. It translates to CASSLSGPAITGELFF.

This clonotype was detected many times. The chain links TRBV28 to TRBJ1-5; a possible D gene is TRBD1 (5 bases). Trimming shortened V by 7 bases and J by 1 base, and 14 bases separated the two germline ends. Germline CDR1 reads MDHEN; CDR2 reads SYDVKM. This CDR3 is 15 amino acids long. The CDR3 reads CASNLGQASNQPQHF. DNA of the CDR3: TGTGCCAGCAATCTGGGGCAGGCAAGCAATCAGCCCCAGCATTTT.